This is a list of T cell receptor beta chains from one sample in a study of identical twins. One entry per CDR3 protein, called by TCRdb with MiXCR from the 5' RACE reads. The sample lists about 250,000 distinct CDR3 sequences, about an eighth occurring once. The sample consisted of memory (CD45RO+) T cells sorted from blood. The receptors shown here come from a woman in her late teens or twenties in good health. CDR3s leave out the opening cysteine and the closing phenylalanine or tryptophan. Each record gives: CDR3 length, V gene, CDR3 protein.

>13|TRBV5-5
ASSLRLADSNEQF
>13|TRBV25-1
ASSEARPSYNEQF
>12|TRBV12-3/TRBV12-4
ASSLARGPYEQY
>11|TRBV10-3
AITPTETYEQY
>12|TRBV20-1
SARDGTVNQPQH
>12|TRBV12-3/TRBV12-4
ASSNPGQSRGYT
>13|TRBV4-3
ASSQDPKPYYEQY
>13|TRBV7-2
ASSSNQGREETQY
>12|TRBV9
ASRTVGQNYGYT
>13|TRBV12-3/TRBV12-4
ASSFGGNSNQPQH
>12|TRBV13
ASSFRDRNNEQF
>12|TRBV20-1
SARGTWGAYEQY
>14|TRBV6-1
ASRRTSGGAPGELF
>13|TRBV11-1
ASSFTFPGANVLT
>11|TRBV18
ASSPLQRYEQY
>12|TRBV12-5
ASGLGISRDEQY
>12|TRBV18
ASSPGRNDYGYT
>12|TRBV28
ASGDRTSTDTQY
>12|TRBV5-1
ASSSSGGDQPQH
>13|TRBV29-1
SVGRLADYYNEQF
>11|TRBV7-8
ASRSPPRETQY
>12|TRBV20-1
SAPDNANTGELF
>12|TRBV6-1
ASSELESGGELF
>11|TRBV6-5
ASSSGRAQPQH
>13|TRBV5-1
ASSLAGREGETQY
>10|TRBV20-1
SARGAQETQY
>11|TRBV6-2/TRBV6-3
AIGLAVTDTQY
>15|TRBV7-7
ASSPQLAARFTDTQY
>15|TRBV11-2
ASSLEGLAGFTDTQY
>10|TRBV29-1
SVVGGANEQF
>11|TRBV5-1
ASSWGKSDEQY
>12|TRBV20-1
SASSIADYNEQF
>12|TRBV7-9
ASSLVGVNTEAF
>15|TRBV20-1
SARGVAGDPYQETQY
>11|TRBV24-1
ATSDPDTNEQF
>12|TRBV7-2
ASSSQTGLYGYT
>11|TRBV12-3/TRBV12-4
ASSPGRIKQAF
>13|TRBV5-5
ASSSMGQGWETQY
>12|TRBV3-1
ASSQDVGDYTQY
>12|TRBV27
ASRPGTVNTEAF
>13|TRBV27
ASSRADGSTDTQY
>13|TRBV10-3
AISVAGRNTGELF
>12|TRBV12-3/TRBV12-4
ASRSGGSWTEAF
>11|TRBV6-1
ASTATGGSPLH
>13|TRBV12-3/TRBV12-4
ASSLSYRGYTEAF
>10|TRBV12-3/TRBV12-4
ASSLGTGAQH
>16|TRBV4-2
ASSRQGGSNSGANVLT
>10|TRBV7-2
AGSPYQETQY
>11|TRBV6-2/TRBV6-3
ASSYPDRILQY
>11|TRBV20-1
SASQGADQPQH